Detailed here is one T cell receptor (beta chain). Its cognate antigen is unknown. RNA extraction gave at least 5.5 micrograms of total RNA per sample. The sample belongs to a study of blood T cells in healthy people across ages. Whole-study results and caveats: Donors of long life had a larger count of naive CD4+ cells and greater diversity than aged donors.

The CDR3 has 14 residues. Germline V gene data show CDR1 as KGHDR and CDR2 as SFDVKD. V lost 3 bases, J lost 7 bases, and 14 bases lay in between. A sample-barcoded 5' primer and a J-beta primer mix were used in a second PCR of about 7 to 12 cycles. One entry per CDR3 protein results from TCRdb running MiXCR on the 5' RACE reads. The table records about 650,000 distinct CDR3 sequences, roughly 30% of them present only once. The sequencing sample was made of blood. The chain is built from TRBV24-1 and TRBJ2-5; no clear D. The clonotype was recovered from a woman over 75 in good health. DNA for the CDR3: TGTGCCACCAGTGATGAGGCAGACGGAGCGACCCAGTACTTC. It is translated as CATSDEADGATQYF.